The rows below give T cell receptor beta chains drawn from one sample of a study of blood T cell repertoires in COVID-19. Libraries were prepared by immunoSEQ multiplex PCR; TCRdb keeps only in-frame clonotypes and omits some of them. The sample shows about 160,000 clones, about three quarters of them seen only once. Material for sequencing was peripheral blood. The receptors stem from a man in his 70s with acute or convalescent COVID-19. Each CDR3 is given with its conserved first and last residue. D genes are given only for firm matches. Size is omitted from some rows. Given values are once, few, many or a class for expanded clones.

J	V	D	size	DNA	CDR3
TRBJ2-1	TRBV19	TRBD1	NA	TGTGCCAGTAGTCCGGCCCGGACAGGGGGTAACAATGAGCAGTTCTTC	CASSPARTGGNNEQFF
TRBJ1-2	TRBV6-1	NA	NA	TGTGCCAGCAGTGACGGGGGGCAAGTCTATGGCTACACCTTC	CASSDGGQVYGYTF
TRBJ1-2	TRBV6-5	NA	NA	TGTGCCAGCAGGGCGACAGCTAACTATGGCTACACCTTC	CASRATANYGYTF
TRBJ2-5	TRBV19	NA	NA	TGTGCCAGTAGTATTCAGACATCGGGGCAAGAGACCCAGTACTTC	CASSIQTSGQETQYF
TRBJ1-3	TRBV6-5	NA	NA	TGTGCCAGCAGTCCCGACACAGGACCAAACACCATATATTTT	CASSPDTGPNTIYF
TRBJ2-1	TRBV18	NA	NA	TGTGCCAGCCCCTCCGCCACGGGTCCTGACAATGAGCAGTTCTTC	CASPSATGPDNEQFF
TRBJ2-7	TRBV6-6	TRBD2	NA	TGTGCCAGCAGTCCCCGCATCGCGGGAGGGGTGGCCTACGAGCAGTACTTC	CASSPRIAGGVAYEQYF
TRBJ2-2	TRBV2	NA	NA	TGTGCCAGCAGTGTGGCGGTGGGACAGAACACCGGGGAGCTGTTTTTT	CASSVAVGQNTGELFF
TRBJ2-2	TRBV5-1	TRBD2	NA	TGCGCCAGCAGCTCCACCCCGAGCGGGGGGTCCGGGGAGCTGTTTTTT	CASSSTPSGGSGELFF
TRBJ2-2	TRBV3-1/TRBV3-2	NA	NA	TGTGCCAGCAGTTTTAGCGGAGCCGCCGGGGAGCTGTTTTTT	CASSFSGAAGELFF
TRBJ1-5	TRBV28	TRBD1	NA	TGTGCCAGCAGTAGCGGGGACAGGGCGTTTCAGCCCCAGCATTTT	CASSSGDRAFQPQHF
TRBJ2-3	TRBV5-4	TRBD2	NA	TGTGCCAGCACCCCGGGGGGAGGCAGCCATACGCAGTATTTT	CASTPGGGSHTQYF
TRBJ1-1	TRBV24-1	NA	NA	TGTGCCACCAGTGATTTGCAAGTCGGTGAAGCTTTCTTT	CATSDLQVGEAFF
TRBJ1-1	TRBV9	NA	NA	TGTGCCAGCAGCAAGTCCCGGGACACTGAAGCTTTCTTT	CASSKSRDTEAFF
TRBJ2-2	TRBV18	TRBD1	NA	TGTGCCAGCTCAGCAAACAGGGGAAACACCGGGGAGCTGTTTTTT	CASSANRGNTGELFF
TRBJ1-5	TRBV19	TRBD1	NA	TGTGCCAGTAGGGGGACAGCATATAGCAATCAGCCCCAGCATTTT	CASRGTAYSNQPQHF
TRBJ1-2	TRBV19	NA	once	TGTGAGACGGGGGGGGCGCATGGCTACACCTTC	CETGGAHGYTF
TRBJ1-2	TRBV2	TRBD1	NA	TGTGCCAGCAGTGCCCGGGACAGGGGCTATGGCTACACCTTC	CASSARDRGYGYTF
TRBJ2-1	TRBV7-8	TRBD1	NA	TGTGCCAGCAGCCAAGGACAGGGAGGTAGGAGTGAGCAGTTCTTC	CASSQGQGGRSEQFF
TRBJ2-1	TRBV6-6	NA	NA	TGTGCCAGCAGCCTCAGCGGAGACTCCTACAATGAGCAGTTCTTC	CASSLSGDSYNEQFF
TRBJ1-3	TRBV7-9	NA	few	TGTGCCAGCAGCTTAAGTCTACAGGGAGTAAACACCATATATTTT	CASSLSLQGVNTIYF
TRBJ1-2	TRBV28	NA	NA	TGTGCCAGCAAACTAGGAAGGTTACTGAACTATGGCTACACCTTC	CASKLGRLLNYGYTF
TRBJ1-1	TRBV11-2	NA	NA	TGTGCCAGCAGCTTAGACGGGGACATGAACACTGAAGCTTTCTTT	CASSLDGDMNTEAFF
TRBJ2-5	TRBV2	TRBD2	NA	TGTGCCAGCAGTGGGCCTAGCGGGGGGGCTTATCAAGAGACCCAGTACTTC	CASSGPSGGAYQETQYF
TRBJ2-3	TRBV5-6	NA	NA	TGTGCCAGCAGCTTGCCACTCACAGATACGCAGTATTTT	CASSLPLTDTQYF
TRBJ2-3	TRBV29-1	TRBD2	NA	TGCAGCGTTGAAGATTGGGGAATGACTAGCGGGGGAGAAGCAGATACGCAGTATTTT	CSVEDWGMTSGGEADTQYF
TRBJ1-2	TRBV12-3/TRBV12-4	TRBD1	few	TGTGCCAGCAGAGAAACAGGGGGCGGTGGCTACACCTTC	CASRETGGGGYTF
TRBJ1-4	TRBV4-2	TRBD1	once	TGTGCCAGCAGCCAAGGTACACAGGGGAAAGACGAAAAACTGTTTTTT	CASSQGTQGKDEKLFF
TRBJ1-2	TRBV11-3	TRBD1	NA	TGTGCCAGCAGCATGACAGGGGGCGCAGACTATGGCTACACCTTC	CASSMTGGADYGYTF
TRBJ2-5	TRBV24-1	TRBD2	NA	TGTGCCACCAGCGCAAGCGGGAGCCGGGAGACCCAGTACTTC	CATSASGSRETQYF
TRBJ2-1	TRBV6-5	TRBD1	NA	TGTGCCAGCAGCGTCCCGGGACAGGGGGTTAGGATCTTC	CASSVPGQGVRIF
TRBJ2-1	TRBV15	TRBD1	once	TGTGCCACCAGCAGGACGCCGGGACAGGGGTTCTTGGCGGGGGTTTACAATGAGCAGTTCTTC	CATSRTPGQGFLAGVYNEQFF
TRBJ2-2	TRBV5-1	NA	NA	TGCGCCAGCAGCCAGGACCCAAGGGGGGGAACCGGGGAGCTGTTTTTT	CASSQDPRGGTGELFF
TRBJ2-7	TRBV19	NA	NA	TGTGCCAGTAGTATAGATCTGGGCTTTCCCTACGAGCAGTACTTC	CASSIDLGFPYEQYF
TRBJ2-2	TRBV11-1	TRBD2	once	TGTGCCAGCAGCCCCGGGGGGGGTAACACCGGGGAGCTGTTTTTT	CASSPGGGNTGELFF
TRBJ2-7	TRBV5-1	TRBD2	NA	TGCGCCAGCAGCCCGGCCGGGACTAGCTCAAGCGAGCAGTACTTC	CASSPAGTSSSEQYF